Below are 28 T cell receptor beta chains sequenced from a single sample in a study of Ad26.COV2.S vaccination and SARS-CoV-2 variants. Treatment given: roughly 18 received Ad26.COV2.S at low or high dose, single or two shots; 5 received placebo; per-sample allocation not given. Sampling occurred on day 63 after the first vaccine or placebo injection. The assay was immunoSEQ multiplex PCR, and TCRdb's table has in-frame clones only and misses some. The data contain 200,000 to 300,000 clones, around 87% of them singletons. The sample consisted of peripheral blood, taken in a trial of Ad26.COV2.S vaccine versus placebo. The source is a person aged 18 to 65 who received the Ad26.COV2.S COVID-19 vaccine or a placebo.

This chain uses TRBV6-2 or TRBV6-3 with TRBJ1-5; possibly TRBD1 for D (5 bases). The CDR3 covers 16 residues. The V end lost 2 bases, the J end lost 6 bases, and 17 bases lay between the germline ends. CDR1 and CDR2 (germline): MNHEY, SVGEGT. The CDR3 coding sequence is TGTGCCAGCAGTTACCCGCCGGGGACTTGGTTTCAGCCCCAGCATTTT. It is translated as CASSYPPGTWFQPQHF.

The chain has TRBV3-1 (or the pseudogene TRBV3-2) and TRBJ2-2; the D is unclear. Germline CDR1 is LGHDT and CDR2 is YNNKEL (reference sequence). The CDR3 sequence is 12 residues long. Between the trimmed V and J ends, which lost 4 bases and 3 bases, there was a span of 3 bases. The CDR3 sequence: CASSPYTGELFF. CDR3 bases: TGTGCCAGCAGCCCTTACACCGGGGAGCTGTTTTTT.

This clone has just a few counts. The gene calls are TRBV7-2 and TRBJ2-1; D unclear. Per the germline V gene, CDR1 is SGHTA and CDR2 is FQGNSA. The CDR3 totals 12 residues. The germline V and J ends were trimmed by 0 bases and 8 bases, with 5 bases remaining between them. CDR3 residues: CASSLAPYEQFF. CDR3 nucleotide sequence: TGTGCCAGCAGCTTAGCGCCTTATGAGCAGTTCTTC.

The chain has TRBV15 and TRBJ1-6; D is uncertain. CDR1 and CDR2 (germline): LNHNV, YYDKDF (reference sequence). This CDR3 comprises 13 residues. The ends were cut back, 5 bases at V and 5 bases at J, with 7 bases in the middle. The CDR3 nucleotides are TGTGCCACCAGCCTCACTCATAATTCACCCCTCCACTTT. As protein: CATSLTHNSPLHF.

The V gene is TRBV5-6, the J gene TRBJ2-7, with D perhaps TRBD1 or TRBD2 (5 bases each). Trimming removed 4 bases at V and 2 bases at J, with 16 bases between. The CDR3 spans 15 residues. Germline V gives CDR1 SGHDT, CDR2 YYEEEE. This CDR3 is CASSAPGTLTYEQYF. Written as DNA, the CDR3 is TGTGCCAGCAGCGCCCCCGGGACCTTAACCTACGAGCAGTACTTC. Supplemented by reference TRBV5-6 and TRBJ2-7, the full variable domain reads DAGVTQSPTHLIKTRGQQVTLRCSPKSGHDTVSWYQQALGQGPQFIFQYYEEEERQRGNFPDRFSGHQFPNYSSELNVNALLLGDSALYLCASSAPGTLTYEQYFGPGTRLTVT.

This clone was seen a single time. The V gene is TRBV19, the J gene TRBJ2-3; 12 positions match TRBD2. The CDR3 runs to 14 residues. V shed 3 bases, J shed 6 bases, and the junction held 1 base outside the gene matches. CDR1 and CDR2 from the germline V gene are LNHDA and SQIVND (reference sequence). The CDR3 DNA sequence: TGTGCCAGTAGTATCGGACTAGCGGGGGATACGCAGTATTTT. Encoded protein: CASSIGLAGDTQYF.

The chain uses TRBV7-8 and TRBJ2-4; D call uncertain. CDR1 and CDR2 (germline): SGHVS, FQNEAQ. V dropped 1 base and J dropped 10 bases, with 14 bases sitting between them. The CDR3 totals 14 residues. DNA for the CDR3: TGTGCCAGCAGCTTAGTGGACGCTACTTCAATTCAGTACTTC. Translation: CASSLVDATSIQYF.

The chain recombines TRBV2 with TRBJ2-3, with 8 bases aligning to TRBD2. CDR1 and CDR2 (germline): SNHLY, FYNNEI. V trimming: 6 bases; J trimming: 5 bases; junction bases outside the gene matches: 13. This CDR3 comprises 16 residues. The CDR3 region has the DNA TGTGCCAGCAGAGCACCCCCGGGACTAGGGGGAGATACGCAGTATTTT. Amino acids: CASRAPPGLGGDTQYF.

The V gene is TRBV2, the J gene TRBJ1-2; D gene uncertain. This CDR3 spans 10 amino acids. Looked up from germline, CDR1 is SNHLY and CDR2 is FYNNEI. Trimming took 3 bases from V and 8 from J, leaving 4 bases between them. The CDR3 bases are TGTGCCAGCAGTGAGGGCGGCTACACCTTC. Translated: CASSEGGYTF.

Concerning this clone: A read error may account for a junction end that differs from germline. The chain carries TRBV7-7 and TRBJ1-6; D might be TRBD1 (6 bases). The CDR3 sequence is 17 residues long. CDR1 and CDR2 from the germline V gene are SSHAT and FNYEAQ (reference sequence). CDR3 region: CASSLEGRGERNSPLHF. CDR3 nucleotides: TGTGCTAGCAGCTTAGAGGGGAGGGGGGAGAGAAATTCACCCCTCCACTTT.

The J gene is TRBJ2-7, the V gene TRBV6-5, with TRBD2 matching 7 bases. The CDR3 covers 14 residues. J lost 5 bases, V lost 2 bases, and 6 bases had no gene match. From germline, CDR1 is MNHEY and CDR2 SVGAGI. CDR3 nucleotides: TGTGCCAGCAGTTACCATGAGACTAGCAACGAGCAGTACTTC. Residues: CASSYHETSNEQYF.

The chain couples TRBV12-3 or TRBV12-4 to TRBJ2-6, with D hard to call. The CDR3 sequence is 13 residues long. V lost 7 bases and J lost 4, with 8 bases in between. In DNA form, the CDR3 reads TGTGCCAGCAAGGTAGCCGGGGCCAACGTCCTGACTTTC. Its protein is CASKVAGANVLTF.

The rearrangement links TRBV19 to TRBJ1-5; D is unclear. The CDR3 sequence is 12 residues long. Germline V CDR1 and CDR2: LNHDA, SQIVND (reference sequence). V lost 4 bases and J 0 bases, leaving 1 base between the germline ends. This chain's CDR3 is CASSTSNQPQHF. In nucleotides, the CDR3 is TGTGCCAGTAGTACTAGCAATCAGCCCCAGCATTTT. Filled out from reference TRBV19 and TRBJ1-5, the complete variable domain reads DGGITQSPKYLFRKEGQNVTLSCEQNLNHDAMYWYRQDPGQGLRLIYYSQIVNDFQKGDIAEGYSVSREKKESFPLTVTSAQKNPTAFYLCASSTSNQPQHFGDGTRLSIL.

This sequence joins TRBV23-1 and TRBJ2-7; 7 nucleotides match TRBD1. TRBV23-1 is an open reading frame, and its role is uncertain. The V gene end was trimmed by 11 bases and the J gene end by 8 bases; junction bases not matched to a gene: 15. This CDR3 contains 13 residues. As DNA, the CDR3 is TGCGCCCGCCCCGAGGGGGCTGGGTACAAGCAGTACTTC. Encoded protein: CARPEGAGYKQYF.

This clone has only a few counts. The chain combines TRBV9 with TRBJ2-7, with a tentative D call TRBD1 (5 bases). In germline, CDR1 is SGDLS, CDR2 YYNGEE. CDR3 length equals 16 residues. V was pared by 1 base and J by 4 bases, with 18 bases between. The CDR3 coding sequence is TGTGCCAGCAGCGTATCCTCGGAAGGGGCGAGTTACGAGCAGTACTTC. The encoded protein is CASSVSSEGASYEQYF.

The CDR3 is CASSYSPGSGPTAGGQYF. The CDR3 nucleotides read TGTGCCAGCAGTTACTCCCCGGGTAGCGGGCCTACGGCTGGCGGACAGTACTTC. V and J are TRBV6-2 or TRBV6-3 and TRBJ2-7; the match to TRBD2 covers 7 bases. The CDR3 is 18 amino acids. V shed 0 bases, J shed 10 bases, and the junction held 21 bases outside the gene matches. Germline V gene sequence: CDR1 MNHEY, CDR2 SVGEGT.

V usage is TRBV21-1 and J usage is TRBJ2-1; TRBD1 is the table's D call and was not checked against the DNA. TRBV21-1 is an annotated pseudogene. This CDR3 region has 22 residues. Here the CDR3 DNA reads TGTGCCAGCAGTAAAACTTACCCCCGGGACAGGGGGCACGGGAGCTCCTACAATGAGCAGTTCTTC. It yields the protein CASSKTYPRDRGHGSSYNEQFF.

V gene TRBV4-3 combines with J gene TRBJ1-1; 8 nucleotides match TRBD1. V gave up 1 base and J gave up 7 bases; unmatched junction bases: 5. Germline CDR1 LGHNA, CDR2 YSLEER. The CDR3 is 14 amino acids. The CDR3: CASSQGQGKSEAFF. DNA of the CDR3: TGCGCCAGCAGCCAAGGACAGGGGAAGAGTGAAGCTTTCTTT.

The V gene is TRBV30, the J gene TRBJ1-6, with 7 bases lining up with TRBD1. The V gene's germline CDR1 is GTSNPN and CDR2 SVGIG (reference sequence). Germline trimming cut 0 bases from V and 8 bases from J; bases unmatched to any gene: 10. The length of the CDR3 is 16 residues. The CDR3 region has the DNA TGTGCCTGGAGTGTACTACAGGGGCTCCAAGATTCACCCCTCCACTTT. As protein: CAWSVLQGLQDSPLHF. Full variable domain (remainder filled in from reference TRBV30 and TRBJ1-6): SQTIHQWPATLVQPVGSPLSLECTVEGTSNPNLYWYRQAAGRGLQLLFYSVGIGQISSEVPQNLSASRPQDRQFILSSKKLLLSDSGFYLCAWSVLQGLQDSPLHFGNGTRLTVT.

The genes are TRBV13 and TRBJ2-3; TRBD1 is a possible D gene (5 bases). The CDR3 loop spans 14 amino acids. The V gene's germline CDR1 is PRHDT and CDR2 FYEKMQ (reference sequence). V shed 5 bases and J shed 4 bases, with 13 bases lying between them. Here the CDR3 reads CASSPGRVADTQYF. CDR3 nucleotides: TGTGCCAGCAGCCCCGGCAGGGTGGCAGATACGCAGTATTTT.

In nucleotides, the CDR3 is TGTGCCAGCAGCCCGTCACCAGATACGCAGTATTTT. Amino acids: CASSPSPDTQYF. The chain uses TRBV11-2 and TRBJ2-3; D is undetermined. This CDR3 has 12 amino acids. Germline V gene data show CDR1 as SGHAT and CDR2 as FQNNGV. Trimming took off 5 bases at V and 4 bases at J, with 7 bases between the two ends.

This sequence joins TRBV28 and TRBJ2-2; 8 positions match TRBD2. The V gene end was trimmed by 6 bases and the J gene end by 4 bases; junction bases not matched to a gene: 7. The CDR3 is made up of 15 amino acids. Germline lookup yields CDR1 MDHEN and CDR2 SYDVKM. The CDR3 protein is CASRAGGEGTGELFF. In DNA, the CDR3 is TGTGCCAGCAGAGCCGGGGGGGAGGGCACCGGGGAGCTGTTTTTT.

This chain links TRBV28 with TRBJ2-1; the D is unclear. CDR3 length: 11 amino acids. CDR1 and CDR2 (germline): MDHEN, SYDVKM. The V end was cut by 5 bases, the J end by 5 bases, with 4 bases between. CDR3 nucleotide sequence: TGTGCCAGCAGTCGAAACAATGAGCAGTTCTTC. Its translation is CASSRNNEQFF.

The V gene is TRBV28, the J gene TRBJ1-5, with 8 bases matching TRBD1. The CDR3 covers 15 residues. Losses at the gene ends were 5 bases for V and 2 bases for J; bases not matched to a gene: 5. In germline, CDR1 is MDHEN, CDR2 SYDVKM. CDR3: CASSTRGLGNQPQHF. Here the CDR3 DNA reads TGTGCCAGCAGTACCAGGGGGCTAGGCAATCAGCCCCAGCATTTT.

The rearrangement joins TRBV7-8 to TRBJ2-3; D might be TRBD1 (6 bases). The CDR3 runs 14 residues. Germline CDR1 SGHVS, CDR2 FQNEAQ. V lost 3 bases and J 0 bases, leaving 7 bases between the germline ends. The CDR3 region has the DNA TGTGCCAGCAGCTTTCAGGGGAGCACAGATACGCAGTATTTT. It is translated as CASSFQGSTDTQYF.

V usage is TRBV29-1 and J usage is TRBJ2-7; TRBD2 matches 9 bases. Germline CDR1 SQVTM, CDR2 ANQGSEA. V shed 4 bases and J 4 bases; nucleotides not matched to a gene: 8. CDR3 length: 14 amino acids. In nucleotides, the CDR3 is TGCAGCGTTGCTCGTAGTAGCGGGGGATACGAGCAGTACTTC. Translating it yields CSVARSSGGYEQYF.

This clone was detected only once. This chain connects TRBV5-4 to TRBJ1-1; D remains ambiguous. CDR3 length: 15 residues. Trimming left V 1 base short and J 4 bases short, with 14 bases between. CDR1 is SGHNT, CDR2 YYREEE, per germline (reference sequence). The CDR3 nucleotides read TGTGCCAGCAGCTTGAACGCCGGGGTGACCACTGAAGCTTTCTTT. It codes for CASSLNAGVTTEAFF.

The chain has TRBV11-3 and TRBJ1-6; D is unclear. The CDR3 contains 13 residues. Deletions cut 1 base from V and 10 bases from J, with 8 bases between. Germline loops: CDR1 SGHNT, CDR2 YENEEA. CDR3 loop: CASSLASGSPLHF. In DNA, the CDR3 is TGTGCCAGCAGCTTAGCATCGGGGTCACCCCTCCACTTT.